One sample yielded the 21 T cell receptor beta chains listed below, sequenced in a study of T cell responses to AZD1222 COVID-19 vaccine. Some clones are missing from TCRdb's copy, which holds only in-frame ones; the method was immunoSEQ multiplex PCR. The sample lists 90,000 to 95,000 clones, 85% to 90% seen once, with roughly a tenth in the top ten. Sequences were derived from peripheral blood, sampled on day 0 of AZD1222 vaccination. These receptors all come from an adult in good health.

The sample holds one count of this clone. J is TRBJ2-2 and V is TRBV7-8, with 8 bases aligning to TRBD1. The V segment lost 4 bases and the J segment 0 bases; nucleotides outside the gene matches: 1. Germline loops: CDR1 SGHVS, CDR2 FQNEAQ. This CDR3 region has 15 residues. For the CDR3, the DNA is TGTGCCAGCAGCTGGACAGGGACGAACACCGGGGAGCTGTTTTTT. This sequence encodes CASSWTGTNTGELFF.

The chain combines TRBV11-2 with TRBJ2-5; 7 bases fit TRBD1. The CDR3 is 13 residues long. Germline lookup yields CDR1 SGHAT and CDR2 FQNNGV. V was clipped by 4 bases and J by 5 bases; unmatched bases: 4. This CDR3 reads CASSWAQGETQYF. CDR3 sequence (DNA): TGTGCCAGCAGCTGGGCACAGGGGGAGACCCAGTACTTC.

This chain links TRBV3-1 (or the pseudogene TRBV3-2) with TRBJ2-1; possible D gene TRBD2, 6 bases. The CDR3 covers 16 residues. The V end lost 4 bases, the J end lost 5 bases, and 18 bases lay between the germline ends. Germline V gene lookup returns CDR1 LGHDT and CDR2 YNNKEL (reference sequence). CDR3 bases: TGTGCCAGCAGCCCGGGCTCCGGGGGAGCGAACAATGAGCAGTTCTTC. Residues: CASSPGSGGANNEQFF.

V and J are TRBV6-1 and TRBJ2-5; 13 nucleotides line up with TRBD2. Trimming took 4 bases from V and 2 from J; bases not matched to a gene: 10. Germline CDR1 reads MNHNS; CDR2 reads SASEGT. This CDR3 region has 18 residues. The CDR3 reads CASSALRLAGGSQETQYF. CDR3 bases: TGTGCCAGCAGTGCCCTAAGACTAGCGGGGGGATCTCAAGAGACCCAGTACTTC.

This clone was picked up one time. This rearrangement joins TRBV28 to TRBJ1-5; D is possibly TRBD1 (6 bases). CDR3 length: 15 amino acids. Germline lookup yields CDR1 MDHEN and CDR2 SYDVKM. V lost 5 bases to trimming and J lost 5 bases, with 16 bases between them. In DNA form, the CDR3 reads TGTGCCAGCAGTGCCCTCGGGGGGCCCCATCAGCCCCAGCATTTT. Protein sequence: CASSALGGPHQPQHF.

The J gene is TRBJ1-5, the V gene TRBV28, with 9 nucleotides matching TRBD1. CDR3 size: 18 residues. Germline loops: CDR1 MDHEN, CDR2 SYDVKM. Germline trimming cut 5 bases from V and 5 bases from J; bases unmatched to any gene: 16. Written as DNA, the CDR3 is TGTGCCAGCAGTCCCCCCGGGACAGGGACCTATCGGCATCAGCCCCAGCATTTT. As protein: CASSPPGTGTYRHQPQHF.

The gene calls are TRBV29-1 and TRBJ1-1, with D possibly being TRBD1 (5 bases). The V gene's germline CDR1 is SQVTM and CDR2 ANQGSEA. V lost 4 bases and J 0 bases, leaving 15 bases between the germline ends. The length of the CDR3 is 15 residues. For the CDR3, the DNA is TGCAGCGTTGGGGGCCTGGGTGGAGTGAACACTGAAGCTTTCTTT. Translating it yields CSVGGLGGVNTEAFF. The full variable domain, completed using reference TRBV29-1 and TRBJ1-1, is SAVISQKPSRDICQRGTSLTIQCQVDSQVTMMFWYRQQPGQSLTLIATANQGSEATYESGFVIDKFPISRPNLTFSTLTVSNMSPEDSSIYLCSVGGLGGVNTEAFFGQGTRLTVV.

The chain has TRBV3-1 (or the pseudogene TRBV3-2) and TRBJ1-6; possible D gene TRBD1, 5 bases. The germline V gene encodes CDR1 LGHDT and CDR2 YNNKEL (reference sequence). Trimming took off 3 bases at V and 7 bases at J, with 10 bases between the two ends. This CDR3 contains 14 residues. CDR3 sequence (DNA): TGTGCCAGCAGCCAGCTAGGGGTAAATTCACCCCTCCACTTT. Its protein is CASSQLGVNSPLHF.

This clone was counted only a few times. The chain uses TRBV7-9 and TRBJ1-2, with D possibly TRBD1 on 6 matching bases. The V gene's germline CDR1 is SEHNR and CDR2 FQNEAQ (reference sequence). The V and J ends lost 5 bases and 2 bases respectively, with 15 bases between them. The CDR3 length is 15 residues. The CDR3 nucleotides are TGTGCCAGCAGCCGACTCGGGACAAAGAACTATGGCTACACCTTC. Translation gives CASSRLGTKNYGYTF.

This clone was recorded only once. This chain connects TRBV18 to TRBJ1-4; 9 bases agree with TRBD1. In germline, CDR1 is KGHSH, CDR2 LQKENI. V lost 6 bases and J lost 0; bases outside the gene matches: 8. The CDR3 runs 17 residues. CDR3: CASSHRDRAATNEKLFF. The CDR3 bases are TGTGCCAGCTCCCACCGGGACAGGGCCGCAACTAATGAAAAACTGTTTTTT.

V gene TRBV7-8 combines with J gene TRBJ1-1; TRBD1 might be the D (5 bases). This CDR3 is 17 amino acids long. V lost 1 base to trimming and J lost 0 bases, with 15 bases between them. Germline CDR1 SGHVS, CDR2 FQNEAQ. The CDR3 DNA reads as TGTGCCAGCAGCTTAGGATATTTGGGACGGCTGAACACTGAAGCTTTCTTT. It codes for CASSLGYLGRLNTEAFF.

This clone was found once. The V call is TRBV18, the J call TRBJ2-7, with TRBD2 matching over 7 bases. CDR3 length equals 15 residues. V lost 0 bases and J lost 7; bases outside the gene matches: 9. The germline CDR1 and CDR2 sequences are KGHSH and LQKENI. Written as DNA, the CDR3 is TGTGCCAGCTCACCACCAAACGGACTAGAGGGTGAGCAGTACTTC. Translating it yields CASSPPNGLEGEQYF.

V is TRBV5-1 and J is TRBJ1-4; 10 positions match TRBD1. J lost 8 bases, V lost 0 bases, and 7 bases had no gene match. This CDR3 is built from 16 residues. Germline CDR1 reads SGHRS; CDR2 reads YFSETQ. CDR3 sequence: CASSLGIGTGAEKLFF. The CDR3 DNA reads as TGCGCCAGCAGCTTGGGGATCGGGACAGGGGCGGAAAAACTGTTTTTT. The full variable domain, rest sourced from reference TRBV5-1 and TRBJ1-4, is KAGVTQTPRYLIKTRGQQVTLSCSPISGHRSVSWYQQTPGQGLQFLFEYFSETQRNKGNFPGRFSGRQFSNSRSEMNVSTLELGDSALYLCASSLGIGTGAEKLFFGSGTQLSVL.

V usage is TRBV18 and J usage is TRBJ1-5, with a possible D match to TRBD1 (5 bases). The CDR3 covers 17 residues. Between the trimmed V and J ends, which lost 6 bases and 0 bases, there was a span of 18 bases. Germline CDR1 and CDR2: KGHSH and LQKENI. This CDR3 reads CASSTTGTRVSNQPQHF. CDR3 in DNA: TGTGCCAGCTCTACCACGGGGACTCGGGTTAGCAATCAGCCCCAGCATTTT.

V usage is TRBV6-2 or TRBV6-3 and J usage is TRBJ1-2; no clear D gene. The CDR3 runs 14 residues. Germline loops: CDR1 MNHEY, CDR2 SVGEGT. V lost 6 bases to trimming and J lost 3 bases, with 14 bases between them. Here the CDR3 DNA reads TGTGCCAGCAGCCCCGGCTCCACAGACTATGGCTACACCTTC. It encodes CASSPGSTDYGYTF.

A single count supports this clone. CDR3 residues: CASSSASKRGNTIYF. CDR3 DNA: TGTGCCAGCAGCTCTGCCTCAAAGAGAGGAAACACCATATATTTT. The rearrangement uses TRBV7-9 and TRBJ1-3; D not certain. The CDR3 contains 15 residues. Trimming pared 4 bases from V and 4 bases from J, leaving 14 bases between. Germline CDR1 is SEHNR and CDR2 is FQNEAQ (reference sequence).

The rearrangement links TRBV7-3 to TRBJ2-1; TRBD2 aligns across 9 bases. V dropped 4 bases and J dropped 6; count of bases not matched to a gene: 10. This CDR3 has 16 residues. Germline CDR1 SGHTA, CDR2 FQGTGA. CDR3 nucleotides: TGTGCCAGCAGCTACCGCGGGACTAGCCCCTCCAATGAGCAGTTCTTC. This translates into CASSYRGTSPSNEQFF.

This chain uses TRBV6-5 with TRBJ1-3; D is ambiguous. V lost 4 bases, J lost 2 bases, and 12 bases lay in between. Germline V lookup: CDR1 MNHEY, CDR2 SVGAGI. The CDR3 consists of 15 residues. The CDR3 DNA follows: TGTGCCAGCAGTTTAGTCGCAGGAGCTGGAAACACCATATATTTT. Amino acids: CASSLVAGAGNTIYF.

CDR3: CASSDKRGAFNEQFF. DNA for the CDR3: TGTGCCAGCAGTGATAAGCGGGGGGCCTTCAATGAGCAGTTCTTC. The rearrangement joins TRBV6-1 to TRBJ2-1; the match to TRBD2 covers 9 bases. The germline V gene has CDR1 MNHNS and CDR2 SASEGT. The CDR3 length is 15 residues. V lost 3 bases, J lost 6 bases, and 6 bases stayed unmatched.

This clone was observed a few times. The chain links TRBV3-1 (or the pseudogene TRBV3-2) to TRBJ1-1; maybe TRBD1 (5 bases). The CDR3 contains 18 residues. Germline-derived CDR1 and CDR2 are LGHDT and YNNKEL (reference sequence). The germline V and J ends were trimmed by 7 bases and 3 bases, with 27 bases remaining between them. Written as DNA, the CDR3 is TGTGCCAGCAACCGCCGGAGCCGGTCCCAGGGTGTTGACACTGAAGCTTTCTTT. It encodes CASNRRSRSQGVDTEAFF.

This clone was seen just once. This sequence joins TRBV4-1 and TRBJ1-5; tentative D call: TRBD1 (5 bases). Looked up from germline, CDR1 is MGHRA and CDR2 is YSYEKL. Trimming stripped 8 bases from V and 11 bases from J, with 19 bases between. The CDR3 has 13 amino acids. The CDR3 coding sequence is TGCGCCAGCTGGGGAGGGGCAGTACGGACCCAGCATTTT. It codes for CASWGGAVRTQHF.